The source of this T cell receptor beta chain is a study of long-term antiretroviral therapy in people with HIV. Survey level was the resolution at which the v3.0 immunoSEQ assay ran. Measured with immunoSEQ multiplex PCR; TCRdb has only the in-frame clones, and not every one. The sample includes about 30,000 clones, over 75% seen only once; the top ten take more than 1%. CDR3 size: 13 residues. Between the trimmed V and J ends, which lost 2 bases and 0 bases, there was a span of 4 bases. CDR1 is SEHNR, CDR2 FQNEAQ, per germline (reference sequence). With respect to this clone: Other DNA sequences in this specimen translate into the identical CDR3.

The specimen comprised unsorted PBMCs, sampled 2 years after starting antiretroviral therapy. This receptor was obtained from a middle-aged man with HIV. This chain joins TRBV7-9 and TRBJ1-1; D is ambiguous. The CDR3 nucleotides are TGTGCCAGCAGCTTACGACTGAACACTGAAGCTTTCTTT. It encodes CASSLRLNTEAFF.